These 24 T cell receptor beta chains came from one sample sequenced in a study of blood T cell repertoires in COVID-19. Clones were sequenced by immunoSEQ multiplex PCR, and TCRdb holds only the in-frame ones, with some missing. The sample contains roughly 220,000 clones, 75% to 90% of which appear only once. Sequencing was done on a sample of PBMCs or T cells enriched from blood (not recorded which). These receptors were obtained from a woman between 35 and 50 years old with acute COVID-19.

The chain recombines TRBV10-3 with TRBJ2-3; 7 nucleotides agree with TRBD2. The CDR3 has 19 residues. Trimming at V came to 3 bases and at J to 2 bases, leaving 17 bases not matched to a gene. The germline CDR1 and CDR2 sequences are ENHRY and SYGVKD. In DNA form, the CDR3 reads TGTGCCATCAGTGATATTTCGATTGGCTCTAGCGGATACACAGATACGCAGTATTTT. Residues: CAISDISIGSSGYTDTQYF.

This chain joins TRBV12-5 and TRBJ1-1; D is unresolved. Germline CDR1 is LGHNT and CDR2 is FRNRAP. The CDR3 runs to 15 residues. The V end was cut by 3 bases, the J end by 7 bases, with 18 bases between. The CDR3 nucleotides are TGTGCTAGTGGTTTTGGGCGGGCTGAGTTGATTGAAGCTTTCTTT. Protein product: CASGFGRAELIEAFF.

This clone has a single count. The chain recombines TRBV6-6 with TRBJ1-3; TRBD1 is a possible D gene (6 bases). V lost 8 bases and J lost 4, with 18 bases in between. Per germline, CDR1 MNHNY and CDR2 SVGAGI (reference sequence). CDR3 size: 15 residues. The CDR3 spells CASSYREGIGNTIYF. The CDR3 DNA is TGTGCCAGCTCCTACAGGGAGGGTATCGGAAACACCATATATTTT.

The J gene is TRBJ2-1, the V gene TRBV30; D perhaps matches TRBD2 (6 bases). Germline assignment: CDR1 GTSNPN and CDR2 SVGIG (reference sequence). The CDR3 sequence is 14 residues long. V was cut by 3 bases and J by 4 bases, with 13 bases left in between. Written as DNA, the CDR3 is TGTGCCTGGAGCGTGGGGGGACCTTACAATGAGCAGTTCTTC. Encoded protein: CAWSVGGPYNEQFF. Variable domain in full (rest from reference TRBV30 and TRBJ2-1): SQTIHQWPATLVQPVGSPLSLECTVEGTSNPNLYWYRQAAGRGLQLLFYSVGIGQISSEVPQNLSASRPQDRQFILSSKKLLLSDSGFYLCAWSVGGPYNEQFFGPGTRLTVL.

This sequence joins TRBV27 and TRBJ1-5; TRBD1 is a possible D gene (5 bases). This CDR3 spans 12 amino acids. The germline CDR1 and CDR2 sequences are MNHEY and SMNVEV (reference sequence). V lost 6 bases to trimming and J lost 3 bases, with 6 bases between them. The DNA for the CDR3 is TGTGCCAGCAGACAGGCCAATCAGCCCCAGCATTTT. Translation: CASRQANQPQHF.

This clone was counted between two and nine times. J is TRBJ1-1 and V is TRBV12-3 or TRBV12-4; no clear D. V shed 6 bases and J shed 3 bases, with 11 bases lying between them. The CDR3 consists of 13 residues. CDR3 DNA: TGTGCCAGCAGCCAATCGAGGGACACTGAAGCTTTCTTT. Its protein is CASSQSRDTEAFF.

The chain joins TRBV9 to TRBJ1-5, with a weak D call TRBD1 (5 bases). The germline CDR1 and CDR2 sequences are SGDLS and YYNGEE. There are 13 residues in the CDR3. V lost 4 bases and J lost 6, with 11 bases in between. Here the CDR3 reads CASSLWGGQPQHF. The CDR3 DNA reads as TGTGCCAGCAGCTTATGGGGGGGTCAGCCCCAGCATTTT. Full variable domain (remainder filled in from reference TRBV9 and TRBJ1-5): DSGVTQTPKHLITATGQRVTLRCSPRSGDLSVYWYQQSLDQGLQFLIQYYNGEERAKGNILERFSAQQFPDLHSELNLSSLELGDSALYFCASSLWGGQPQHFGDGTRLSIL.

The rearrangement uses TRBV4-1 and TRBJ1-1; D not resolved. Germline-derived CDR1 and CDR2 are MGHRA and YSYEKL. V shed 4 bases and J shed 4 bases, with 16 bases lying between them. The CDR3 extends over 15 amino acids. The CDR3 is CASSPRAEGRTEAFF. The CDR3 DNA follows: TGCGCCAGCAGCCCCAGAGCCGAGGGTCGCACTGAAGCTTTCTTT.

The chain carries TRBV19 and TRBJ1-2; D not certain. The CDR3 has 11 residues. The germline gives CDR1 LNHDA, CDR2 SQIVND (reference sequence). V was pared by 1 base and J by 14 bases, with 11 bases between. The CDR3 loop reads CASSIGPFGTF. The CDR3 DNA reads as TGTGCCAGTAGTATAGGGCCGTTCGGGACCTTC.

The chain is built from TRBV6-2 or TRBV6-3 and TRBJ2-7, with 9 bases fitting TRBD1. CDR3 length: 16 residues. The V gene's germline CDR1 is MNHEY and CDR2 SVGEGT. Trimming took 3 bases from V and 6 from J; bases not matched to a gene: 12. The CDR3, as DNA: TGTGCCAGCAGTTATCCGTCTCGGGACAGGGTTTGCGAGCAGTACTTC. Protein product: CASSYPSRDRVCEQYF.

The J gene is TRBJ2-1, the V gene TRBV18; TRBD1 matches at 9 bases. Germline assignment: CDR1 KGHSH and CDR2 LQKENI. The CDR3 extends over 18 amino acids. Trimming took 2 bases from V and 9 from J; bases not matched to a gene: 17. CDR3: CASSPEGQGRSRSGEQFF. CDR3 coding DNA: TGTGCCAGCTCACCAGAAGGACAGGGGAGGTCTCGAAGCGGTGAGCAGTTCTTC.

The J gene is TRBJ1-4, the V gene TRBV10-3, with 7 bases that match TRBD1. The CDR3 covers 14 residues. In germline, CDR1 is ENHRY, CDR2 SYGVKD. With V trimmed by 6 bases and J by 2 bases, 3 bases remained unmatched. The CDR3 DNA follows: TGTGCCATCAGCAAGGGACAGACTAATGAAAAACTGTTTTTT. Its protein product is CAISKGQTNEKLFF.

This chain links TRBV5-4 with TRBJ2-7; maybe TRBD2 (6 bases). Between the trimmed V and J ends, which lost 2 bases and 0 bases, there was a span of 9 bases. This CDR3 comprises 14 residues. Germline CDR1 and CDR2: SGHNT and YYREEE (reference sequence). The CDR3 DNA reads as TGTGCCAGCAGCTTTCCCGGGGGCTCCTACGAGCAGTACTTC. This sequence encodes CASSFPGGSYEQYF.

This chain's CDR3 is CASSGWTSGPYNEQFF. The CDR3 DNA follows: TGTGCCAGCAGTGGGTGGACTAGCGGACCCTACAATGAGCAGTTCTTC. The V call is TRBV2, the J call TRBJ2-1; 10 nucleotides agree with TRBD2. This CDR3 has 16 amino acids. Germline lookup yields CDR1 SNHLY and CDR2 FYNNEI. V lost 4 bases to trimming and J lost 2 bases; unmatched junction nucleotides: 5. The full variable domain, rest sourced from reference TRBV2 and TRBJ2-1, is EPEVTQTPSHQVTQMGQEVILRCVPISNHLYFYWYRQILGQKVEFLVSFYNNEISEKSEIFDDQFSVERPDGSNFTLKIRSTKLEDSAMYFCASSGWTSGPYNEQFFGPGTRLTVL.

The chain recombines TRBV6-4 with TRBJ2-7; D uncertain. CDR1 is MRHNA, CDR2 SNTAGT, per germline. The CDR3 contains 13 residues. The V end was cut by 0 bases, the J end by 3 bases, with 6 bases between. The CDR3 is CASSDSPGYEQYF. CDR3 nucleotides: TGTGCCAGCAGTGACTCGCCAGGCTACGAGCAGTACTTC.

The CDR3 DNA follows: TGTGCCAGCAGGTCAGGGAATTCACCCCTCCACTTT. It is translated as CASRSGNSPLHF. The chain couples TRBV7-9 to TRBJ1-6; D is possibly TRBD1 (5 bases). V was clipped by 6 bases and J by 7 bases, with 7 bases between them. The V gene's germline CDR1 is SEHNR and CDR2 FQNEAQ (reference sequence). The CDR3 covers 12 residues.

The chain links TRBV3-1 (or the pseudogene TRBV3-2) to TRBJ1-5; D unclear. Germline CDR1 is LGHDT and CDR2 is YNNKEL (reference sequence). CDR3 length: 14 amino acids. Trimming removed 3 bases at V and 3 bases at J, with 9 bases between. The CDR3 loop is CASSHSFNNQPQHF. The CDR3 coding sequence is TGTGCCAGCAGCCATTCGTTTAACAATCAGCCCCAGCATTTT.

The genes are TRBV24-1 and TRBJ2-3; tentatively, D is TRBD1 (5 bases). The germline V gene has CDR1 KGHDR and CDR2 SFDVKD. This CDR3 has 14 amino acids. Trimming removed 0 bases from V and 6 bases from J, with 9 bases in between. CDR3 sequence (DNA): TGTGCCACCAGTGATTTGCAGGGCGGTGATACGCAGTATTTT. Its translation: CATSDLQGGDTQYF.

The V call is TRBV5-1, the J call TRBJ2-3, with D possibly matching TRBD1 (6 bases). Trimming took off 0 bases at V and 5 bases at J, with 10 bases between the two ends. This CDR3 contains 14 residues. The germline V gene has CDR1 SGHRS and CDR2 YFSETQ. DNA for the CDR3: TGCGCCAGCAGCTTGGACCAGGGGCGAGATACGCAGTATTTT. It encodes CASSLDQGRDTQYF.

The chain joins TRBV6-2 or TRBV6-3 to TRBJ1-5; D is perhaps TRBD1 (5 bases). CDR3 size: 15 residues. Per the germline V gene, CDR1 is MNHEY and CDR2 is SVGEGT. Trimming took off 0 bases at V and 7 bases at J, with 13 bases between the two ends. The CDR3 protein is CASSYSTGGGQPQHF. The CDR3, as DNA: TGTGCCAGCAGTTACTCAACGGGGGGTGGGCAGCCCCAGCATTTT.

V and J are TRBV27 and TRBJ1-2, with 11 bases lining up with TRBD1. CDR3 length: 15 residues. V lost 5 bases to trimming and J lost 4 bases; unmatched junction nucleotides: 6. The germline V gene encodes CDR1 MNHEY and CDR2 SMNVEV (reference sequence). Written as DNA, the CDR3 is TGTGCCAGCAGTAGGACAGGGGGCGCAACCTATGGCTACACCTTC. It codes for CASSRTGGATYGYTF.

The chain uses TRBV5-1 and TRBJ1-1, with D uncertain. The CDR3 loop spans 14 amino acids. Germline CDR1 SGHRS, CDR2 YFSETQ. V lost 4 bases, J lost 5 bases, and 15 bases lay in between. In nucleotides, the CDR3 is TGCGCCAGCAGCCTCGCTGCGGGAAAAACTGAAGCTTTCTTT. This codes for CASSLAAGKTEAFF.

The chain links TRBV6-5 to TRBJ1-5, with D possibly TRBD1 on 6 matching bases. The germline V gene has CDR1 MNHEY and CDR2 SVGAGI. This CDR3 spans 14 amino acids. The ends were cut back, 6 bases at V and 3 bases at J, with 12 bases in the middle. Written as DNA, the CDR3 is TGTGCCAGCAGCCCAACAGGGTACAATCAGCCCCAGCATTTT. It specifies CASSPTGYNQPQHF.

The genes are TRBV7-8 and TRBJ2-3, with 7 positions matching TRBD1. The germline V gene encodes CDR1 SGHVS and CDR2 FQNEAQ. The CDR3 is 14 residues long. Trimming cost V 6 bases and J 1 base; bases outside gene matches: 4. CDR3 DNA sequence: TGTGCCAGCAGACGAACAGGGGGCACAGATACGCAGTATTTT. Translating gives CASRRTGGTDTQYF.